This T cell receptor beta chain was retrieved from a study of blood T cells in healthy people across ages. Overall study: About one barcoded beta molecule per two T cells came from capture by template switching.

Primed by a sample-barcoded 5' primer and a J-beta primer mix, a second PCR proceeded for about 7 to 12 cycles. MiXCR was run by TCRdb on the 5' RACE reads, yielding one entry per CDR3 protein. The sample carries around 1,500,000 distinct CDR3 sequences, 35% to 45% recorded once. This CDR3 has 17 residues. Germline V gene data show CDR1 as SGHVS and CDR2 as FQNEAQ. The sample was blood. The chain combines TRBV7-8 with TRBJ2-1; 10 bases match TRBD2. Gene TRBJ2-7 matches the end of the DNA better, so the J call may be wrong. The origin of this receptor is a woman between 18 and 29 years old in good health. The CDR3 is CASSLDWGTSDYNEQYF. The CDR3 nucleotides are TGTGCCAGCAGCTTAGACTGGGGGACTAGCGACTACAATGAGCAGTACTTC.